Listed below are T cell receptor beta chains from one sample, sequenced in a study of T cells in Graves' hyperthyroidism and ophthalmopathy. TCRdb recomputed calls from the multiplex PCR reads with MiXCR, one row per CDR3 protein. The sample lists approximately 430,000 distinct CDR3 sequences; about 15% were seen once. The sample comprised blood. The receptor set was obtained from a man aged 18 to 30 with Graves' ophthalmopathy. CDR3s include the opening cysteine and the closing phenylalanine or tryptophan. A D gene is named only where the DNA matches it firmly. Expanded clones get a size class; other rows say once, few or many, or leave the size out.

TRBD2	TRBJ2-1	TRBV18	15	-	TGTGCCAGCTCCGAAGCGGGAAATGACTACAATGAGCAGTTCTTC	CASSEAGNDYNEQFF
-	TRBJ2-3	TRBV30	14	few	TGTGCCTGGAAAGTGTACCTCCTCACAGATACGCAGTATTTT	CAWKVYLLTDTQYF
-	TRBJ1-5	TRBV29-1	14	many	TGCAGCGTTGGTGGAGGGGTCGACAATCAGCCCCAGCATTTT	CSVGGGVDNQPQHF
-	TRBJ2-1	TRBV12-3/TRBV12-4	15	many	TGTGCCAGCAGTTTAGGTCTCAGCTTTTACAATGAGCAGTTCTTC	CASSLGLSFYNEQFF
-	TRBJ1-5	TRBV30	16	many	TGTGCCTGGAATTCGGACACCCTGTTTGGTAATCAGCCCCAGCATTTT	CAWNSDTLFGNQPQHF
-	TRBJ2-3	TRBV5-6	15	-	TGTGCCAGCAGCCGTGGACCAGGGAGCACAGATACGCAGTATTTT	CASSRGPGSTDTQYF
-	TRBJ2-1	TRBV2	13	many	TGTGCCAGCAGTGAGCAGGGTTACAATGAGCAGTTCTTC	CASSEQGYNEQFF
-	TRBJ2-3	TRBV2	13	-	TGTGCCACACGGCGGGAAAGCACAGATACGCAGTATTTT	CATRRESTDTQYF
-	TRBJ1-5	TRBV4-1	15	-	TGCGCCAGCAGCCCGTTGGGGGCCAGCAATCAGCCCCAGCATTTT	CASSPLGASNQPQHF
-	TRBJ2-5	TRBV9	16	many	TGTGCCAGCAGCCCGACGGGACATTCGTACCAAGAGACCCAGTACTTC	CASSPTGHSYQETQYF
-	TRBJ1-3	TRBV11-1	16	-	TGTGCCAGCAGCTTAGGAGGGCCCAACTCTGGAAACACCATATATTTT	CASSLGGPNSGNTIYF
-	TRBJ2-1	TRBV7-6	18	few	TGTGCCAGCAGCTTAGAGGCTGTCAGGGCCAGCTCCTACAATGAGCAGTTCTTC	CASSLEAVRASSYNEQFF
TRBD2	TRBJ2-1	TRBV11-2	12	many	TGTGCCAGCAGCAAGGCGGGAGATGAGCAGTTCTTC	CASSKAGDEQFF
-	TRBJ2-2	TRBV20-1	15	once	TGCAGTGCTAGAGTGGGGGCTGTTAAAGCCGGGGAGCTGTTTTTT	CSARVGAVKAGELFF
-	TRBJ2-5	TRBV7-9	11	many	TGTGCCAGCACCCCGGTGGAGACCCAGTACTTC	CASTPVETQYF
-	TRBJ1-5	TRBV7-9	14	few	TGTGCCAGCAGCTTCTCCCAGGGTCATCAGCCCCAGCATTTT	CASSFSQGHQPQHF
-	TRBJ2-7	TRBV29-1	10	many	TGCAGCGCCTCCCCCTACGAGCAGTACTTC	CSASPYEQYF
-	TRBJ2-5	TRBV7-9	12	many	TGTGCCAGTATGACAAACCAAGAGACCCAGTACTTC	CASMTNQETQYF
-	TRBJ2-1	TRBV3-1	14	once	TGTGCCAGCAGCCAAGAACCCGGGGGCGATGAGCAGTTCTTC	CASSQEPGGDEQFF
-	TRBJ2-3	TRBV27	14	-	TGTGCCAGCAGTTTATGGGGTAACCTAGATACGCAGTATTTT	CASSLWGNLDTQYF
TRBD1	TRBJ2-1	TRBV7-2	18	many	TGTGCCAGCAGCACACCTACCAGGGGGCTCACGTCCTACAATGAGCAGTTCTTC	CASSTPTRGLTSYNEQFF
TRBD1	TRBJ1-5	TRBV20-1	12	-	TGCAGTGCTAGGACAGGGGAACAGCCCCAGCATTTT	CSARTGEQPQHF
-	TRBJ1-6	TRBV7-9	14	few	TGTGCCAGCAACAGGGAAGGGGGAAATTCACCCCTCCACTTT	CASNREGGNSPLHF
-	TRBJ2-3	TRBV27	14	many	TGTGCCAGCAGTTTACGGCCGGCCGGAGATACGCAGTATTTT	CASSLRPAGDTQYF
-	TRBJ1-5	TRBV7-9	16	few	TGTGCCAGCAGCCTAGGAGGGCGGGTAGGCTTTCGGCCCCAGCATTTT	CASSLGGRVGFRPQHF
-	TRBJ1-4	TRBV20-1	14	many	TGCAGTGCTAGAGAGGGGGGCGCCGATGAAAAACTGTTTTTT	CSAREGGADEKLFF
TRBD1	TRBJ2-7	TRBV20-1	14	many	TGCAGTGCTAGAGCCGGACAGGGGGCATACGAGCAGTACTTC	CSARAGQGAYEQYF
-	TRBJ2-3	TRBV19	13	few	TGTGCCAGTAAATGGGCTAGCACAGATACGCAGTATTTT	CASKWASTDTQYF